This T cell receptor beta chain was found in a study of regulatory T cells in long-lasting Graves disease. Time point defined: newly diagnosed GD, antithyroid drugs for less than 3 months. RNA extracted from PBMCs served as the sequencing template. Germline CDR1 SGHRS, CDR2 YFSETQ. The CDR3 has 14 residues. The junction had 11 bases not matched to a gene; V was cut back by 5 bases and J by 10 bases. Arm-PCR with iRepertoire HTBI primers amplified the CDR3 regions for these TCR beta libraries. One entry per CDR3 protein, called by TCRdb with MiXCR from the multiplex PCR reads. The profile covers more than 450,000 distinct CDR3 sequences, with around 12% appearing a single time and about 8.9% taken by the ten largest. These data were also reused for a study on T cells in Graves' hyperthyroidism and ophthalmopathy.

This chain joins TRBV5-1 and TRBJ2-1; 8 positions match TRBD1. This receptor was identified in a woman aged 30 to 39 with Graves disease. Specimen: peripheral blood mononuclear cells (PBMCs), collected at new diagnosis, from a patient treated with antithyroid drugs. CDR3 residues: CASRDTGGTEEQFF. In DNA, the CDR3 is TGCGCCAGCAGGGACACAGGGGGGACGGAGGAGCAGTTCTTC.